Following are 32 T cell receptor beta chains from one sample sequenced in a study of blood T cell repertoires in COVID-19. Here immunoSEQ multiplex PCR was the method, and the copy in TCRdb shows in-frame clones only, minus some. The sample gives about 26,000 clones, 90% of which show up once; approximately 10% is in the top ten. The source material was peripheral blood. These receptors were collected from a man between 65 and 85 years old with acute or convalescent COVID-19.

This clone appeared once. The genes are TRBV7-6 and TRBJ2-5; the match to TRBD1 covers 8 bases. This CDR3 is 16 amino acids long. CDR1 SGHVS and CDR2 FNYEAQ come from the germline V gene. J was trimmed by 2 bases and V by 3 bases; bases with no gene match: 8. This chain's CDR3 is CASSFPTGAVQETQYF. Here the CDR3 DNA reads TGTGCCAGCAGCTTCCCGACAGGGGCAGTTCAAGAGACCCAGTACTTC. The variable domain in full, completed from reference TRBV7-6 and TRBJ2-5, reads GAGVSQSPRYKVTKRGQDVALRCDPISGHVSLYWYRQALGQGPEFLTYFNYEAQQDKSGLPNDRFSAERPEGSISTLTIQRTEQRDSAMYRCASSFPTGAVQETQYFGPGTRLLVL.

V and J are TRBV5-1 and TRBJ2-7; 12 bases are a match to TRBD1. This CDR3 is 16 amino acids long. Germline assignment: CDR1 SGHRS and CDR2 YFSETQ. V was clipped by 3 bases and J by 6 bases; unmatched bases: 10. The CDR3 reads CASSSPPGQGAGEQYF. CDR3 nucleotide sequence: TGCGCCAGCAGCTCACCGCCGGGACAGGGGGCCGGCGAGCAGTACTTC.

The chain uses TRBV7-2 and TRBJ1-1; a weak D match, TRBD1 (6 bases). V was cut by 5 bases and J by 1 base, with 8 bases left in between. The CDR3 length is 13 residues. Germline V CDR1 and CDR2: SGHTA, FQGNSA. In DNA, the CDR3 is TGTGCCAGCAGCAGACAGGCGAACACTGAAGCTTTCTTT. Translation gives CASSRQANTEAFF.

The V call is TRBV7-2, the J call TRBJ2-2, with a possible D match to TRBD1 (6 bases). Germline CDR1 SGHTA, CDR2 FQGNSA. The CDR3 runs 16 residues. The V gene lost 3 bases and the J gene lost 0 bases, with 11 bases spanning the gap. The CDR3 reads CASSLQGITNTGELFF. In DNA, the CDR3 is TGTGCCAGCAGCTTGCAGGGGATTACGAACACCGGGGAGCTGTTTTTT.

The chain links TRBV6-2 or TRBV6-3 to TRBJ1-1; 7 nucleotides line up with TRBD1. This CDR3 spans 16 amino acids. With 0 bases clipped from V and 1 base from J, the junction kept 5 bases outside the gene matches. Germline loops: CDR1 MNHEY, CDR2 SVGEGT. The CDR3 DNA is TGTGCCAGCAGTTACTCGACAGGGACCCAGAACACTGAAGCTTTCTTT. Residues: CASSYSTGTQNTEAFF.

This chain uses TRBV29-1 with TRBJ2-7; 9 bases map to TRBD2. The junction had 4 bases not matched to a gene; V was cut back by 6 bases and J by 4 bases. The CDR3 is made up of 12 amino acids. The V gene's germline CDR1 is SQVTM and CDR2 ANQGSEA. The DNA for the CDR3 is TGCAGCGTATTAGCGGGAGCGTACGAGCAGTACTTC. This codes for CSVLAGAYEQYF.

This chain connects TRBV27 to TRBJ1-5, with D perhaps matching TRBD1 (5 bases). Germline V gene sequence: CDR1 MNHEY, CDR2 SMNVEV (reference sequence). There are 14 residues in the CDR3. V lost 5 bases and J 3 bases, leaving 11 bases between the germline ends. CDR3: CASSPTDSNQPQHF. In DNA form, the CDR3 reads TGTGCCAGCAGTCCGACAGACTCCAATCAGCCCCAGCATTTT.

This clone has a handful of counts. V is TRBV6-4 and J is TRBJ1-1; TRBD1 matches 8 bases. V shed 6 bases, J shed 0 bases, and the junction held 3 bases outside the gene matches. The CDR3 length is 14 residues. Germline CDR1 reads MRHNA; CDR2 reads SNTAGT. CDR3 nucleotide sequence: TGTGCCAGCAGAAAGGACAGGGTGAACACTGAAGCTTTCTTT. Amino acids: CASRKDRVNTEAFF.

In this sample, this clone turned up once. The genes are TRBV6-1 and TRBJ1-1; possibly TRBD1 for D (5 bases). CDR1 is MNHNS, CDR2 SASEGT, per germline. V was shortened by 1 base and J by 5 bases, with 11 bases between the two germline ends. The CDR3 extends over 14 amino acids. This chain's CDR3 is CASSEGGLSTEAFF. DNA of the CDR3: TGTGCCAGCAGTGAAGGGGGCTTGAGTACTGAAGCTTTCTTT.

V usage is TRBV18 and J usage is TRBJ2-7, with 14 nucleotides matching TRBD2. V was clipped by 6 bases and J by 4 bases; unmatched bases: 5. The CDR3 extends over 15 amino acids. CDR1 and CDR2 (germline): KGHSH, LQKENI. The CDR3 loop reads CASSPTSGRDYEQYF. The CDR3 region has the DNA TGTGCCAGCTCGCCGACTAGCGGGAGGGATTACGAGCAGTACTTC.

The gene calls are TRBV10-3 and TRBJ1-1; a weak D match, TRBD1 (5 bases). Trimming took off 2 bases at V and 1 base at J, with 11 bases between the two ends. This CDR3 region has 15 residues. CDR1 and CDR2 (germline): ENHRY, SYGVKD. The CDR3 loop reads CAISERTGGNTEAFF. The CDR3 DNA sequence: TGTGCCATCAGTGAGAGGACCGGGGGGAACACTGAAGCTTTCTTT.

The chain recombines TRBV24-1 with TRBJ2-2; TRBD1 agrees at 8 bases. The V and J ends lost 8 bases and 5 bases, in that order; junction bases with no gene match: 9. CDR1 and CDR2 (germline): KGHDR, SFDVKD. This CDR3 is 15 amino acids long. The CDR3 loop reads CATMFGQGGTGELFF. In nucleotides, the CDR3 is TGTGCCACCATGTTCGGACAGGGTGGAACCGGGGAGCTGTTTTTT.

The chain couples TRBV4-2 to TRBJ1-2; D gene unclear. V gave up 0 bases and J gave up 2 bases, with 7 bases separating them. There are 14 residues in the CDR3. The germline gives CDR1 LGHNA, CDR2 YNFKEQ. The CDR3 bases are TGTGCCAGCAGCCAAGATCAGCGAAACTATGGCTACACCTTC. Its translation: CASSQDQRNYGYTF.

V gene TRBV5-1 combines with J gene TRBJ1-4; no clear D gene. The CDR3 length is 15 residues. V was cut by 0 bases and J by 6 bases, with 12 bases left in between. In germline, CDR1 is SGHRS, CDR2 YFSETQ. The CDR3 bases are TGCGCCAGCAGCTTGGTGGCAGGAACCTATGAAAAACTGTTTTTT. The encoded protein is CASSLVAGTYEKLFF.

The sample holds a few counts of this clone. J is TRBJ2-2 and V is TRBV2; 7 bases map to TRBD1. The CDR3 has 15 residues. The V gene end was trimmed by 3 bases and the J gene end by 2 bases; junction bases not matched to a gene: 3. CDR1 is SNHLY and CDR2 is FYNNEI in the germline V gene. CDR3 sequence (DNA): TGTGCCAGCAGTGAGACAGGGAGAAACACCGGGGAGCTGTTTTTT. It translates to CASSETGRNTGELFF.

This chain links TRBV11-2 with TRBJ1-1; 7 bases map to TRBD1. The junction had 4 bases not matched to a gene; V was cut back by 6 bases and J by 0 bases. Germline V gene data show CDR1 as SGHAT and CDR2 as FQNNGV. This CDR3 has 14 residues. CDR3 protein: CASRLTGVNTEAFF. The CDR3 DNA is TGTGCCAGCAGACTCACAGGGGTGAACACTGAAGCTTTCTTT.

The V gene is TRBV9, the J gene TRBJ1-3; TRBD1 is a possible D gene (6 bases). With 1 base removed from V and 2 bases from J, the gap between germline ends came to 10 bases. The CDR3 runs to 15 residues. CDR1 is SGDLS, CDR2 YYNGEE, per germline. CDR3 DNA sequence: TGTGCCAGCAGCGTACAGGGGATACCTGGAAACACCATATATTTT. Its protein is CASSVQGIPGNTIYF.

The V gene is TRBV28, the J gene TRBJ2-7; 9 bases map to TRBD1. After removal of 8 bases from V and 4 bases from J, the junction contained 12 bases not matched to a gene. Per germline, CDR1 MDHEN and CDR2 SYDVKM. The CDR3 is 15 amino acids. The CDR3 sequence is CASFSPGQGSYEQYF. CDR3 DNA sequence: TGTGCCAGCTTTAGTCCGGGACAGGGAAGTTACGAGCAGTACTTC.

This clone was observed a single time. This chain joins TRBV6-2 or TRBV6-3 and TRBJ1-1, with D possibly matching TRBD1 (5 bases). The CDR3 length is 15 residues. CDR1 and CDR2 (germline): MNHEY, SVGEGT. V was clipped by 2 bases and J by 5 bases, with 15 bases between them. The CDR3: CASSYPQGVGTEAFF. CDR3 DNA: TGTGCCAGCAGTTACCCTCAAGGGGTGGGTACTGAAGCTTTCTTT.

This chain joins TRBV28 and TRBJ2-3; 7 bases match TRBD2. The CDR3 is 14 amino acids. Germline trimming cut 4 bases from V and 6 bases from J; bases unmatched to any gene: 7. The germline gives CDR1 MDHEN, CDR2 SYDVKM. The CDR3: CASSSGGSADTQYF. CDR3 in DNA: TGTGCCAGCAGTTCCGGCGGGAGTGCGGATACGCAGTATTTT.

The chain uses TRBV7-8 and TRBJ1-1; the D gene is possibly TRBD1 (5 bases). Germline V gives CDR1 SGHVS, CDR2 FQNEAQ. V lost 2 bases to trimming and J lost 5 bases, with 15 bases between them. The CDR3 is 15 residues long. The CDR3 sequence is CASSLLQGRNTEAFF. CDR3 sequence (DNA): TGTGCCAGCAGCTTATTGCAGGGCAGGAATACTGAAGCTTTCTTT.

V usage is TRBV7-2 and J usage is TRBJ2-3; D unresolved. Trimming stripped 9 bases from V and 4 bases from J, with 8 bases between. Germline V gene sequence: CDR1 SGHTA, CDR2 FQGNSA. CDR3 length: 11 residues. This chain's CDR3 is CASSSADTQYF. The CDR3 nucleotides read TGTGCCAGTTCGTCAGCAGATACGCAGTATTTT.

J is TRBJ2-7 and V is TRBV23-1; 9 positions agree with TRBD1. TRBV23-1 is noted as an ORF with a role that remains uncertain. V lost 4 bases and J lost 5; bases outside the gene matches: 12. This CDR3 region has 16 residues. CDR3 in amino acids: CASSPKRDRALDEQYF. CDR3 nucleotides: TGCGCCAGCAGTCCAAAGCGGGACAGGGCATTGGACGAGCAGTACTTC.

CDR3 nucleotide sequence: TGTGCCAGCAGCCCCTCAGGCCCAGATACGCAGTATTTT. This codes for CASSPSGPDTQYF. This chain joins TRBV14 and TRBJ2-3; D is unresolved. Germline values: CDR1 SGHDN, CDR2 FVKESK. The length of the CDR3 is 13 residues. Between the trimmed V and J ends, which lost 4 bases and 4 bases, there was a span of 9 bases.

The V gene is TRBV4-3, the J gene TRBJ2-7, with D possibly matching TRBD1 (6 bases). The CDR3 is 14 residues long. Germline V CDR1 and CDR2: LGHNA, YSLEER. The V end lost 3 bases, the J end lost 5 bases, and 14 bases lay between the germline ends. The CDR3 DNA reads TGCGCCAGCAGCCAGCGGACAGCTACTAACGAGCAGTACTTC. Translating gives CASSQRTATNEQYF.

The CDR3 reads CASSPGRGRDPLEQYF. In DNA form, the CDR3 reads TGTGCCAGCAGCCCAGGCCGCGGGAGGGATCCCCTCGAGCAGTACTTC. V is TRBV3-1 (or the pseudogene TRBV3-2) and J is TRBJ2-7; 9 nucleotides match TRBD2. The CDR3 is 16 residues long. The V segment lost 4 bases and the J segment 6 bases; nucleotides outside the gene matches: 13. Looked up from germline, CDR1 is LGHDT and CDR2 is YNNKEL (reference sequence).

The V and J genes are TRBV7-2 and TRBJ1-1; TRBD1 matches 8 bases. Germline V lookup: CDR1 SGHTA, CDR2 FQGNSA. Trimming removed 2 bases from V and 3 bases from J; junction bases left unmatched: 2. This CDR3 region has 14 residues. The CDR3 here is CASSLPGGDTEAFF. The CDR3 bases are TGTGCCAGCAGCTTACCAGGGGGCGACACTGAAGCTTTCTTT.

V and J are TRBV5-1 and TRBJ1-1; 8 nucleotides line up with TRBD1. Trimming took 3 bases from V and 4 from J; bases not matched to a gene: 5. The CDR3 spans 14 residues. CDR1 and CDR2 from the germline V gene are SGHRS and YFSETQ. The CDR3 sequence: CASSSHTGGTEAFF. The CDR3 DNA follows: TGCGCCAGCAGCTCTCATACAGGGGGCACTGAAGCTTTCTTT.

The chain links TRBV7-2 to TRBJ1-2; D is ambiguous. Germline CDR1 reads SGHTA; CDR2 reads FQGNSA. V dropped 2 bases and J dropped 2 bases, with 6 bases sitting between them. CDR3 length equals 13 residues. CDR3: CASSLTLNYGYTF. CDR3 DNA sequence: TGTGCCAGCAGCTTAACTCTCAACTATGGCTACACCTTC.

This rearrangement joins TRBV28 to TRBJ1-2; 8 bases are shared with TRBD1. After removal of 8 bases from V and 7 bases from J, the junction contained 15 bases not matched to a gene. The CDR3 sequence is 15 residues long. CDR1 MDHEN and CDR2 SYDVKM come from the germline V gene. Written as DNA, the CDR3 is TGTGCCAGCCACGGGCAGGGGGCCAATCCTAGTGGCTACACCTTC. Its protein product is CASHGQGANPSGYTF.

The rearrangement joins TRBV11-2 to TRBJ1-1; D is uncertain. The CDR3 has 11 amino acids. V was pared by 2 bases and J by 5 bases, with 3 bases between. Germline-derived CDR1 and CDR2 are SGHAT and FQNNGV. CDR3 nucleotide sequence: TGTGCCAGCAGCTTACGGACTGAAGCTTTCTTT. As protein: CASSLRTEAFF.

V is TRBV29-1 and J is TRBJ1-1, with D perhaps TRBD1 (6 bases). The germline V gene encodes CDR1 SQVTM and CDR2 ANQGSEA. The ends were cut back, 6 bases at V and 4 bases at J, with 15 bases in the middle. The CDR3 totals 13 residues. As DNA, the CDR3 is TGCAGCGTCATTAACAGGGTTGCCACTGAAGCTTTCTTT. Translating it yields CSVINRVATEAFF.